This T cell receptor (beta chain) was found in a study of T cell repertoires in cytomegalovirus infection. With 5 bases removed from V and 3 bases from J, the gap between germline ends came to 9 bases. CDR3 length: 13 amino acids. CDR1 is SEHNR, CDR2 FQNEAQ, per germline (reference sequence). In TCRdb, the reads were re-called with MiXCR into one record per CDR3 protein. The repertoire has more than 150,000 distinct CDR3 sequences, about a quarter of them found once; the top ten carry approximately 10%. This clonotype was counted ten times or more. Sequences were obtained from PBMCs. The V gene is TRBV7-9, the J gene TRBJ2-3; unclear D gene. The TCR sequence derives from a human donor in good health (CMV status not recorded). Some clones in this sample may be carry-over from other donors' samples. The CDR3 region has the DNA TGTGCCAGCAGCCGCCCCGGGACAGATACGCAGTATTTT. This translates into CASSRPGTDTQYF.